This T cell receptor (beta chain) was obtained from a study of graft-versus-host responses after intestinal transplantation. Turning to this clone: Its antigen is not identified.

Study-level points and caveats: Recipient marrow showed GvH clones, some seen first in ileum or blood. Some patients had graft-donor T cell macrochimerism. In their allografts, the ratios of graft-versus-host to host-versus-graft T cell clones were high.

Profiled with immunoSEQ multiplex PCR; TCRdb holds only in-frame clones, not every one. The sample holds tens of thousands of clones, 94% seen once. The CDR3 runs 18 residues. V gave up 5 bases and J gave up 0 bases, with 23 bases separating them. The starting material was unstimulated CD4+ T cells sorted from spleen or lymph node cells, obtained before transplant. V gene TRBV23-1 combines with J gene TRBJ2-7; unclear D gene. TRBV23-1 is treated as an ORF (open reading frame) with a function not yet certain. This receptor was identified in a human donor who was the organ donor for an intestinal transplant. CDR3 sequence (DNA): TGCGCCAGCAGTAAGCCTGTGGCAGGCTCTCCAGTCTCCTACGAGCAGTACTTC. Translated: CASSKPVAGSPVSYEQYF.